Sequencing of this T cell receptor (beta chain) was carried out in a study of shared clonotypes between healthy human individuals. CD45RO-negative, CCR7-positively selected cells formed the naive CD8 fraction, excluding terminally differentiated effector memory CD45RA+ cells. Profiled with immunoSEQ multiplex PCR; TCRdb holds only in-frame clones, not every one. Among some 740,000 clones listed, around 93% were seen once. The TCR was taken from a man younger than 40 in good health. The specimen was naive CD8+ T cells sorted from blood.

CDR3 in DNA: TGTGCCAGCAGCTTGGGGTGGGTAGCGGGAGTTCTATCCTACGAGCAGTACTTC. Its translation: CASSLGWVAGVLSYEQYF. V gene TRBV5-8 combines with J gene TRBJ2-7, with 9 bases identical to TRBD2. Germline CDR1 reads SGHTS; CDR2 reads YDEGEE. V lost 0 bases and J lost 1; bases outside the gene matches: 11. The CDR3 totals 18 residues.